The 25 T cell receptor beta chains below were found in one sample sequenced in a study of breast tumors, draining lymph nodes, adjacent tissues. Each CDR3 protein is one row after TCRdb ran MiXCR on the multiplex PCR reads. Of about 13,000 distinct CDR3 sequences in the sample, over 45% are singletons; the top ten hold about two fifths. The sequencing input was tumor-adjacent breast tissue. The receptors originated from a female donor with breast cancer. Some clones in this sample may be carry-over from other donors' samples.

The J gene is TRBJ1-2, the V gene TRBV19; perhaps TRBD1 as D (6 bases). The V end was cut by 9 bases, the J end by 8 bases, with 16 bases between. This CDR3 region has 12 residues. In germline, CDR1 is LNHDA, CDR2 SQIVND (reference sequence). CDR3 sequence: CASQPQGSGYTF. The CDR3 coding sequence is TGTGCCAGCCAACCTCAGGGGAGCGGCTACACCTTC.

This chain links TRBV7-9 with TRBJ2-1; TRBD2 agrees at 11 bases. The CDR3 has 18 amino acids. V lost 6 bases, J lost 0 bases, and 10 bases stayed unmatched. Germline V gives CDR1 SEHNR, CDR2 FQNEAQ (reference sequence). The CDR3 sequence: CASSPGRLAGPSYNEQFF. DNA for the CDR3: TGTGCCAGCAGTCCAGGCCGACTAGCGGGACCCTCCTACAATGAGCAGTTCTTC. The full variable domain, with the rest looked up from reference TRBV7-9 and TRBJ2-1, is DTGVSQNPRHKITKRGQNVTFRCDPISEHNRLYWYRQTLGQGPEFLTYFQNEAQLEKSRLLSDRFSAERPKGSFSTLEIQRTEQGDSAMYLCASSPGRLAGPSYNEQFFGPGTRLTVL.

This clonotype occurred many times. Given a much more abundant clone one base away, this may be a read error. The chain combines TRBV11-1 with TRBJ2-5; a weak D match, TRBD1 (6 bases). The germline CDR1 and CDR2 sequences are SGHAT and FQDESV (reference sequence). V lost 5 bases, J lost 1 base, and 14 bases lay in between. CDR3 length: 15 residues. Here the CDR3 reads CASSPQTGSQETQYF. The CDR3 nucleotides read TGTGCCAGCAGCCCCCAGACAGGCTCCCAAGAGACCCAGTACTTC.

This clonotype ranks as medium-sized (0.01 to 0.1%). The chain uses TRBV7-9 and TRBJ2-7; D is perhaps TRBD1 (6 bases). The CDR3 is 16 residues long. The germline V gene encodes CDR1 SEHNR and CDR2 FQNEAQ (reference sequence). V was clipped by 5 bases and J by 0 bases, with 17 bases between them. CDR3 sequence (DNA): TGTGCCAGCAGCCACCCGCTCCGGGACAACTCCTACGAGCAGTACTTC. It translates to CASSHPLRDNSYEQYF.

V usage is TRBV11-3 and J usage is TRBJ2-2; D not certain. Between the trimmed V and J ends, which lost 1 base and 3 bases, there was a span of 3 bases. The CDR3 has 13 residues. Germline CDR1 is SGHNT and CDR2 is YENEEA. CDR3 in amino acids: CASSLGDTGELFF. The DNA of the CDR3 is TGTGCCAGCAGCTTAGGGGACACCGGGGAGCTGTTTTTT.

Written as DNA, the CDR3 is TGTGCCAGCAGTTTAAGCGGGTCTAATGAAAAACTGTTTTTT. Translated, it gives CASSLSGSNEKLFF. This rearrangement joins TRBV12-3 or TRBV12-4 to TRBJ1-4; no clear D. The CDR3 loop spans 14 amino acids. V was pared by 2 bases and J by 3 bases, with 7 bases between.

Worth noting for this clonotype: The junction departs from germline at one end; a sequencing error may be responsible. The CDR3 is CASSLGGTTGEF. The CDR3 DNA reads as TGTGCCAGCAGCTTAGGGGGGACTACCGGCGAATTC. The chain joins TRBV11-2 to TRBJ2-7, with TRBD2 identical over 7 bases. From germline, CDR1 is SGHAT and CDR2 FQNNGV. This CDR3 is built from 12 residues.

Ten or more counts support this clonotype. V is TRBV30 and J is TRBJ2-3, with 9 bases fitting TRBD2. Looked up from germline, CDR1 is GTSNPN and CDR2 is SVGIG (reference sequence). Losses at the gene ends were 3 bases for V and 0 bases for J; bases not matched to a gene: 1. There are 14 residues in the CDR3. Here the CDR3 DNA reads TGTGCCTGGAGGGGACTAGCTAGCACAGATACGCAGTATTTT. Translated, it gives CAWRGLASTDTQYF.

This clonotype was picked up many times. The chain employs TRBV30 and TRBJ1-4; D remains ambiguous. V lost 0 bases to trimming and J lost 0 bases, with 8 bases between them. The V gene's germline CDR1 is GTSNPN and CDR2 SVGIG (reference sequence). CDR3 length equals 15 residues. The CDR3 loop reads CAWSVPRSTNEKLFF. CDR3 sequence (DNA): TGTGCCTGGAGTGTACCCAGGTCAACTAATGAAAAACTGTTTTTT.

This clonotype has ten or more counts. J is TRBJ2-1 and V is TRBV6-1, with 9 nucleotides matching TRBD2. CDR1 and CDR2 (germline): MNHNS, SASEGT. CDR3 length: 18 residues. After removal of 5 bases from V and 7 bases from J, the junction contained 18 bases not matched to a gene. The CDR3, as DNA: TGTGCCAGCAGTCAATTAAGCCTGAGCGGGAGGATCGGGAATGAGCAGTTCTTC. As protein: CASSQLSLSGRIGNEQFF.

This clonotype was counted ten times or more. The CDR3 bases are TGTGCCAGCTCCCCCGGGGGGGGGAGCAATCAGCCCCAGCATTTT. It yields the protein CASSPGGGSNQPQHF. The chain couples TRBV18 to TRBJ1-5; weak D call: TRBD1 (5 bases). Between the trimmed V and J ends, which lost 6 bases and 1 base, there was a span of 13 bases. CDR3 length: 15 residues. Germline loops: CDR1 KGHSH, CDR2 LQKENI. Based on the CDR3 plus reference TRBV18 and TRBJ1-5, the full variable domain is NAGVMQNPRHLVRRRGQEARLRCSPMKGHSHVYWYRQLPEEGLKFMVYLQKENIIDESGMPKERFSAEFPKEGPSILRIQQVVRGDSAAYFCASSPGGGSNQPQHFGDGTRLSIL.

The table lists this clonotype with a count of one. J is TRBJ1-2 and V is TRBV15; D unclear. There are 14 residues in the CDR3. Germline V gene sequence: CDR1 LNHNV, CDR2 YYDKDF (reference sequence). V lost 0 bases, J lost 3 bases, and 8 bases lay in between. This CDR3 is CATSRDGGYYGYTF. The CDR3 region has the DNA TGTGCCACCAGCAGAGATGGAGGGTACTATGGCTACACCTTC.

The chain links TRBV19 to TRBJ1-5; D gene unclear. There are 11 residues in the CDR3. Looked up from germline, CDR1 is LNHDA and CDR2 is SQIVND (reference sequence). V was shortened by 4 bases and J by 9 bases, with 7 bases between the two germline ends. CDR3 sequence (DNA): TGTGCCAGTAGTAGACTAGGGCCCCAGCATTTT. It is translated as CASSRLGPQHF. The full variable domain, with the rest looked up from reference TRBV19 and TRBJ1-5, is DGGITQSPKYLFRKEGQNVTLSCEQNLNHDAMYWYRQDPGQGLRLIYYSQIVNDFQKGDIAEGYSVSREKKESFPLTVTSAQKNPTAFYLCASSRLGPQHFGDGTRLSIL.

The rearrangement links TRBV7-4 to TRBJ2-3, with TRBD2 matching 11 bases. The germline V gene encodes CDR1 SGHVT and CDR2 SQSDAQ. V was pared by 1 base and J by 1 base, with 7 bases of the junction left unmatched. This CDR3 is 18 amino acids long. CDR3 loop: CASSLDSSGRARTDTQYF. In DNA form, the CDR3 reads TGTGCCAGCAGCTTAGATAGTAGCGGGAGGGCCCGCACAGATACGCAGTATTTT.

The J gene is TRBJ1-2, the V gene TRBV12-3 or TRBV12-4, with D unclear. V lost 3 bases to trimming and J lost 0 bases, with 14 bases between them. There are 16 residues in the CDR3. The CDR3 loop reads CASSFRVGGPNYGYTF. The CDR3 DNA sequence: TGTGCCAGCAGTTTTAGGGTCGGAGGACCTAACTATGGCTACACCTTC.

The rearrangement links TRBV19 to TRBJ2-1, with unresolved D. The CDR3 length is 14 residues. Trimming removed 3 bases from V and 8 bases from J, with 14 bases in between. Germline-derived CDR1 and CDR2 are LNHDA and SQIVND (reference sequence). The DNA for the CDR3 is TGTGCCAGTAGTATTAAAGCGTTTAAGCATGAGCAGTTCTTC. Protein sequence: CASSIKAFKHEQFF.

This clonotype appeared many times. This may stem from a read error, because a much larger clone lies one nucleotide away. The chain joins TRBV6-1 to TRBJ2-7, with TRBD1 matching 8 bases. Germline loops: CDR1 MNHNS, CDR2 SASEGT. Trimming at V came to 6 bases and at J to 4 bases, leaving 8 bases not matched to a gene. The CDR3 contains 14 residues. The CDR3: CASRRDRSTYEQYF. The CDR3 nucleotides read TGTGCCAGCAGGCGGGACAGGTCCACGTACGAGCAGTACTTC.

There are many counts of this clonotype. The chain combines TRBV14 with TRBJ1-3; TRBD1 is a possible D gene (6 bases). The germline V and J ends were trimmed by 1 base and 4 bases, with 14 bases remaining between them. The CDR3 has 16 amino acids. The germline V gene encodes CDR1 SGHDN and CDR2 FVKESK. The CDR3 here is CASSQAPAGTGNTIYF. DNA for the CDR3: TGTGCCAGCAGCCAAGCCCCTGCCGGGACAGGAAACACCATATATTTT.

This clonotype was counted many times. The V and J genes are TRBV5-8 and TRBJ2-1; unclear D gene. Trimming left V 2 bases short and J 10 bases short, with 7 bases between. The CDR3 runs to 11 residues. Germline CDR1 SGHTS, CDR2 YDEGEE. CDR3 amino acids: CASSFFEEQFF. Here the CDR3 DNA reads TGTGCCAGCAGCTTCTTTGAGGAGCAGTTCTTC.

V and J are TRBV7-8 and TRBJ2-1; TRBD2 aligns across 9 bases. With V trimmed by 2 bases and J by 6 bases, 5 bases remained unmatched. Germline V lookup: CDR1 SGHVS, CDR2 FQNEAQ. There are 15 residues in the CDR3. In nucleotides, the CDR3 is TGTGCCAGCAGCTTATTGGCGGGAGGGCCCAATGAGCAGTTCTTC. Translation gives CASSLLAGGPNEQFF.

The rearrangement links TRBV20-1 to TRBJ2-1, with 12 bases matching TRBD1. The CDR3 has 19 residues. Losses at the gene ends were 1 base for V and 6 bases for J; bases not matched to a gene: 16. Germline-derived CDR1 and CDR2 are DFQATT and SNEGSKA (reference sequence). The CDR3 DNA is TGCAGTGCTAGAGGTGGGGGACAGGGGGCGGGAGGGCCTGGCAATGAGCAGTTCTTC. This encodes CSARGGGQGAGGPGNEQFF.

This clonotype was counted many times. The chain recombines TRBV11-2 with TRBJ2-4, with D maybe TRBD1 (5 bases). The ends were cut back, 1 base at V and 0 bases at J, with 10 bases in the middle. Germline V gene data show CDR1 as SGHAT and CDR2 as FQNNGV. The length of the CDR3 is 16 residues. Here the CDR3 DNA reads TGTGCCAGCAGCTTAGGGGGCAGCACAGCCAAAAACATTCAGTACTTC. Translated, it gives CASSLGGSTAKNIQYF.

In DNA form, the CDR3 reads TGTGCCAGCAGCGCGGGACTAGCGGGAGGGCCCAAAGATACGCAGTATTTT. Its protein is CASSAGLAGGPKDTQYF. V and J are TRBV7-4 and TRBJ2-3; 16 nucleotides agree with TRBD2. The length of the CDR3 is 17 residues. V shed 5 bases, J shed 5 bases, and the junction held 7 bases outside the gene matches. From germline, CDR1 is SGHVT and CDR2 SQSDAQ. Supplemented by reference TRBV7-4 and TRBJ2-3, the full variable domain reads GAGVSQSPRYKVAKRGRDVALRCDSISGHVTLYWYRQTLGQGSEVLTYSQSDAQRDKSGRPSGRFSAERPERSVSTLKIQRTEQGDSAVYLCASSAGLAGGPKDTQYFGPGTRLTVL.

V is TRBV11-2 and J is TRBJ2-7; 7 bases match TRBD1. Germline values: CDR1 SGHAT, CDR2 FQNNGV. V trimming: 1 base; J trimming: 5 bases; junction bases outside the gene matches: 8. This CDR3 comprises 15 residues. The CDR3 sequence is CASSLGVTGSNEQYF. DNA of the CDR3: TGTGCCAGCAGCTTAGGAGTGACAGGGTCTAACGAGCAGTACTTC.

The V call is TRBV2, the J call TRBJ1-2, with D possibly TRBD1 on 6 matching bases. CDR1 and CDR2 from the germline V gene are SNHLY and FYNNEI. The CDR3 is 15 residues long. Trimming removed 7 bases from V and 6 bases from J, with 21 bases in between. CDR3 residues: CASILLPSRGNGYTF. The CDR3 nucleotides read TGTGCCAGCATTCTCCTCCCCAGCAGGGGAAATGGCTACACCTTC.